This T cell receptor beta chain was identified during a study of blood T cell repertoires in COVID-19. About the study: Italy, Spain and the United States were the sources of the convalescent and acute COVID-19 samples.

Sequencing used immunoSEQ multiplex PCR; TCRdb keeps in-frame clones, though not all of them. The sample has about 130,000 clones; 65% to 90% are singletons. Sequenced: peripheral blood. The receptor's source is an elderly man with active or convalescent COVID-19.

In DNA form, the CDR3 reads TGTGCCAGCAGTTACTCGACAGGCCACGAGCAGTACTTC. Translated, it gives CASSYSTGHEQYF. V and J are TRBV6-2 or TRBV6-3 and TRBJ2-7; maybe TRBD1 (6 bases). This CDR3 contains 13 residues. The germline CDR1 and CDR2 sequences are MNHEY and SVGEGT. V shed 0 bases and J shed 5 bases, with 8 bases lying between them.